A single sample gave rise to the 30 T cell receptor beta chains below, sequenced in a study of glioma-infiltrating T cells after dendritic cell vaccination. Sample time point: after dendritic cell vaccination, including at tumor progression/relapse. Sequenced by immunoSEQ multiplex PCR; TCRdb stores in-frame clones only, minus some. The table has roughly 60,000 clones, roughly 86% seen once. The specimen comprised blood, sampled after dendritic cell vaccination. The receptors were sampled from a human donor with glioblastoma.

CDR3 nucleotide sequence: TGTGCCTGGAGTAAGGATCCTAGCGGCTACAATGAGCAGTTCTTC. It translates to CAWSKDPSGYNEQFF. This sequence joins TRBV30 and TRBJ2-1; 7 bases are a match to TRBD2. CDR1 and CDR2 from the germline V gene are GTSNPN and SVGIG (reference sequence). The J segment lost 3 bases and the V segment lost 2 bases, leaving 7 bases of the junction unmatched. This CDR3 contains 15 residues.

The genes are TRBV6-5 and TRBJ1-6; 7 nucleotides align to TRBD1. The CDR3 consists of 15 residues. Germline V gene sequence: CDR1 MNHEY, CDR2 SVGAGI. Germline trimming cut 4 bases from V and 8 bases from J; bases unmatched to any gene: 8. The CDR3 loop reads CASSSAVRGDSPLHF. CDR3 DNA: TGTGCCAGCAGTTCCGCCGTCAGGGGGGATTCACCCCTCCACTTT.

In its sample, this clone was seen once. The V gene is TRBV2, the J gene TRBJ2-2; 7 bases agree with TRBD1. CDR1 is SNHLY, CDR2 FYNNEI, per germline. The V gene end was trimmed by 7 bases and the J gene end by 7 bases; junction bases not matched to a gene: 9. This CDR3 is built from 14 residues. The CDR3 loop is CASNRQGTGGELFF. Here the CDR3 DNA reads TGTGCCAGCAACAGACAGGGCACGGGCGGGGAGCTGTTTTTT.

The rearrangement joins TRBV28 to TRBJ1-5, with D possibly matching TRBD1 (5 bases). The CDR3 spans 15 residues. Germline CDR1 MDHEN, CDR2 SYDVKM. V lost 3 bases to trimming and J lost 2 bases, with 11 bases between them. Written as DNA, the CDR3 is TGTGCCAGCAGTTTGACCGCCAGGGGCAATCAGCCCCAGCATTTT. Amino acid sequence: CASSLTARGNQPQHF.

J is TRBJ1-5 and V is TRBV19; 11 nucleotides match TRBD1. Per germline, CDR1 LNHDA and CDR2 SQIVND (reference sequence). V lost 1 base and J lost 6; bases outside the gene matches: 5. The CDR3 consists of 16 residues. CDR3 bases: TGTGCCAGTAGTATAGGGACAGGGGGCGGAGGTCAGCCCCAGCATTTT. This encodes CASSIGTGGGGQPQHF.

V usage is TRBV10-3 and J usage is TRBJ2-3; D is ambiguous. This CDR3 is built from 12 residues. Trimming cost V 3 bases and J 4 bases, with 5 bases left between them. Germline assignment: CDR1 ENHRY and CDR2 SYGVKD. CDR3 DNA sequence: TGTGCCATCAGTGATATTTCAGATACGCAGTATTTT. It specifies CAISDISDTQYF.

The CDR3 DNA reads as TGCGCCAGCAGCTTGTTGGCAGGGAAAGGAGCAACTAATGAAAAACTGTTTTTT. This gives the protein CASSLLAGKGATNEKLFF. This chain connects TRBV5-1 to TRBJ1-4; D is perhaps TRBD1 (5 bases). Germline CDR1 SGHRS, CDR2 YFSETQ. V was cut by 1 base and J by 0 bases, with 16 bases left in between. CDR3 length equals 18 residues.

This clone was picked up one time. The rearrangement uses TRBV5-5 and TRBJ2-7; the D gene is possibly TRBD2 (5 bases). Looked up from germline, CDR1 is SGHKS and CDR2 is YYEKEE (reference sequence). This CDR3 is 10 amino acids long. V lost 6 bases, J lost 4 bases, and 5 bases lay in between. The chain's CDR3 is CASTGYEQYF. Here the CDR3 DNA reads TGTGCCAGCACGGGGTACGAGCAGTACTTC.

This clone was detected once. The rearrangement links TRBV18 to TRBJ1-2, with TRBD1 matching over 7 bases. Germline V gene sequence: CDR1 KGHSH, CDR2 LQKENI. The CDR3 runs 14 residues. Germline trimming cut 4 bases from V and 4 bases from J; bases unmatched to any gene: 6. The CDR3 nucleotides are TGTGCCAGCTCACGGCAAGGGGGCAGCTATGGCTACACCTTC. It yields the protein CASSRQGGSYGYTF. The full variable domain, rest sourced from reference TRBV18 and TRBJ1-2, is NAGVMQNPRHLVRRRGQEARLRCSPMKGHSHVYWYRQLPEEGLKFMVYLQKENIIDESGMPKERFSAEFPKEGPSILRIQQVVRGDSAAYFCASSRQGGSYGYTFGSGTRLTVV.

The CDR3 nucleotides read TGTGCCAGCAGTTTATCGAGTACAGGGAGGGTTGGCTACACCTTC. Its protein product is CASSLSSTGRVGYTF. V and J are TRBV27 and TRBJ1-2; TRBD1 might be the D (6 bases). This CDR3 comprises 15 residues. Germline-derived CDR1 and CDR2 are MNHEY and SMNVEV (reference sequence). V was pared by 0 bases and J by 7 bases, with 15 bases between.

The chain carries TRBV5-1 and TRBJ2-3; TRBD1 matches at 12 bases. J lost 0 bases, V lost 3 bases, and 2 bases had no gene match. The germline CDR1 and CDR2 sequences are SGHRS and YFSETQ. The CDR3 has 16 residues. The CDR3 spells CASSSGQGASTDTQYF. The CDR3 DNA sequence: TGCGCCAGCAGCTCGGGACAGGGGGCAAGCACAGATACGCAGTATTTT.

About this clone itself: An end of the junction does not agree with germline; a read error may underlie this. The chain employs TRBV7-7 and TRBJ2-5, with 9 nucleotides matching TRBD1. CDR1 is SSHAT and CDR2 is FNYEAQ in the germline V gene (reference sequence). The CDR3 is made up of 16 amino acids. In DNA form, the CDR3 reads TGTGCTAGCAGACGAACCGGGACAGGGATGGGAGAGACCCAGTACTTC. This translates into CASRRTGTGMGETQYF.

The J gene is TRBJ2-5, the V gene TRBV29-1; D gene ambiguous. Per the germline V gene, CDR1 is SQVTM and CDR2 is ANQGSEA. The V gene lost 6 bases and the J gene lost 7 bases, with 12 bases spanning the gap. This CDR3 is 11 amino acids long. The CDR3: CSVQVKGTQYF. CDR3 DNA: TGCAGCGTCCAGGTAAAAGGGACCCAGTACTTC. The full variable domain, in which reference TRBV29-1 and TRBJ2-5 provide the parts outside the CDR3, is SAVISQKPSRDICQRGTSLTIQCQVDSQVTMMFWYRQQPGQSLTLIATANQGSEATYESGFVIDKFPISRPNLTFSTLTVSNMSPEDSSIYLCSVQVKGTQYFGPGTRLLVL.

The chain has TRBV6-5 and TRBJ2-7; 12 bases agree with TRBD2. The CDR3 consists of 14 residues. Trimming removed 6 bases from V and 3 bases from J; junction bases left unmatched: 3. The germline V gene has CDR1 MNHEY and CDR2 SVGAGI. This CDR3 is CASSRTSGIYEQYF. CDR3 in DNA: TGTGCCAGCAGCCGGACTAGCGGGATCTACGAGCAGTACTTC.

CDR3 sequence reads: CASSQGLAGPYEQYF. In nucleotides, the CDR3 is TGCGCCAGCAGCCAAGGGTTAGCGGGACCCTACGAGCAGTACTTC. The rearrangement joins TRBV4-3 to TRBJ2-7, with TRBD2 identical over 8 bases. This CDR3 contains 15 residues. V was clipped by 1 base and J by 2 bases; unmatched bases: 4. Germline loops: CDR1 LGHNA, CDR2 YSLEER.

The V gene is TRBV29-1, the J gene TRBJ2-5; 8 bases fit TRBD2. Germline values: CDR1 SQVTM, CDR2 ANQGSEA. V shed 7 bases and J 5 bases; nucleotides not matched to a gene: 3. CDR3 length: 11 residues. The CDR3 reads CSAGGVETQYF. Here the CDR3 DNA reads TGCAGCGCCGGGGGGGTTGAGACCCAGTACTTC.

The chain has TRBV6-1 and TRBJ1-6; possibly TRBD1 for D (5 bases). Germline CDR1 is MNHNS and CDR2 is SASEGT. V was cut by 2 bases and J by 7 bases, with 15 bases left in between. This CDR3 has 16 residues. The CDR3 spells CASSESRPGNNSPLHF. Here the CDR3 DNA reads TGTGCCAGCAGTGAATCCCGTCCAGGGAACAATTCACCCCTCCACTTT.

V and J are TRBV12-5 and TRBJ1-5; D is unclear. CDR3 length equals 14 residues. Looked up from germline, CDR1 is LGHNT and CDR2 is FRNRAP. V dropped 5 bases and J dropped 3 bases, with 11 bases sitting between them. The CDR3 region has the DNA TGTGCTAGTGGTCAAGCCGGGGTCAATCAGCCCCAGCATTTT. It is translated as CASGQAGVNQPQHF.

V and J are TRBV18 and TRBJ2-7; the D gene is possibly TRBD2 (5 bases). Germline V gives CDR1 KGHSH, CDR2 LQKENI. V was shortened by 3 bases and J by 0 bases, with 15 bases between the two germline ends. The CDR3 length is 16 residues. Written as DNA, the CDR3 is TGTGCCAGCTCACCTCTTGGCGGGTCGAGCTCCTACGAGCAGTACTTC. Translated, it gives CASSPLGGSSSYEQYF.

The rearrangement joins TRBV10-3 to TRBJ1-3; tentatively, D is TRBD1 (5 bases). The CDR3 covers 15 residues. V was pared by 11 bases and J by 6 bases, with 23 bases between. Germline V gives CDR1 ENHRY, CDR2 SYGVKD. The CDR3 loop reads CAPRGEPGQVNTIYF. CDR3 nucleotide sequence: TGTGCCCCCCGAGGTGAGCCAGGGCAAGTAAACACCATATATTTT.

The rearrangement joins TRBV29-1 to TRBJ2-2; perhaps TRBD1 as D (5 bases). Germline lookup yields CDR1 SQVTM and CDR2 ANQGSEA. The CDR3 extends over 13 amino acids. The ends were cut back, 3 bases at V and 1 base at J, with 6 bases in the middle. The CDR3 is CSVDTGNTGELFF. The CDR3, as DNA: TGCAGCGTTGACACAGGGAACACCGGGGAGCTGTTTTTT.

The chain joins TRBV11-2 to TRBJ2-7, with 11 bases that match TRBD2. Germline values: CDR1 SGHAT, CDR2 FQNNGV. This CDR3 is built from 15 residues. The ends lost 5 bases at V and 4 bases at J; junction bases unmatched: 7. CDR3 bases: TGTGCCAGCAGCGAGACTAGCGGGGCGATTTACGAGCAGTACTTC. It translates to CASSETSGAIYEQYF.

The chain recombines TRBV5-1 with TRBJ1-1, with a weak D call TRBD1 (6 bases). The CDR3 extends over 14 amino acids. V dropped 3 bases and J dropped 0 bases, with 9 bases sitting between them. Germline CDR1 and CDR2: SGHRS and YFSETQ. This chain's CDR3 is CASSSSGVNTEAFF. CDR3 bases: TGCGCCAGCAGCTCATCAGGGGTGAACACTGAAGCTTTCTTT.

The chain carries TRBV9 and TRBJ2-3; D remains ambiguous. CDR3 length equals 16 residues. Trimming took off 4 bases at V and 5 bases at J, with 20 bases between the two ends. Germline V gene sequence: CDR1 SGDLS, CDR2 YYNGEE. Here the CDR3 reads CASSPKREVIGDTQYF. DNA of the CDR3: TGTGCCAGCAGCCCCAAGCGAGAGGTGATAGGAGATACGCAGTATTTT.

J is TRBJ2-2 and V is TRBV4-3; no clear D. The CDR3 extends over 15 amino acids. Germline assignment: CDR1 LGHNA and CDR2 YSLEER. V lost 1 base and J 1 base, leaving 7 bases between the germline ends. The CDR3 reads CASSQAPMNTGELFF. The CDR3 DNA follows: TGCGCCAGCAGCCAAGCCCCAATGAACACCGGGGAGCTGTTTTTT.

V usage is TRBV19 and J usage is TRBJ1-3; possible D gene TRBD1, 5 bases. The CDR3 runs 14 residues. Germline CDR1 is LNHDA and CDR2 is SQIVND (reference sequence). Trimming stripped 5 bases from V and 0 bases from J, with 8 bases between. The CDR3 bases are TGTGCCAGTAGTCGGGGGACCTCTGGAAACACCATATATTTT. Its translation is CASSRGTSGNTIYF.

In nucleotides, the CDR3 is TGTGCCAGCAGTTACGAGGGAACTGAAGCTTTCTTT. Protein product: CASSYEGTEAFF. The chain carries TRBV5-6 and TRBJ1-1, with D unclear. V was trimmed by 5 bases and J by 5 bases, leaving 10 bases between them. This CDR3 spans 12 amino acids. From germline, CDR1 is SGHDT and CDR2 YYEEEE.

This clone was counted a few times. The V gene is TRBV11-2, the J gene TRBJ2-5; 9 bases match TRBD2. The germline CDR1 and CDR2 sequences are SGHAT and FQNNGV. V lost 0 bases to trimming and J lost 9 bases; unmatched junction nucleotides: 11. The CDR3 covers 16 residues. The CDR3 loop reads CASSLEPSGGSGSQYF. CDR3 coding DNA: TGTGCCAGCAGCTTAGAACCCAGCGGGGGGTCTGGGTCCCAGTACTTC.

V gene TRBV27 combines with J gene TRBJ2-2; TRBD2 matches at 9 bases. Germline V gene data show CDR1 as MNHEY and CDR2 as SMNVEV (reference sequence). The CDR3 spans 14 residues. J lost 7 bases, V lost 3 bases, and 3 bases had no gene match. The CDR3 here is CASSFVAGDGELFF. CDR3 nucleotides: TGTGCCAGCAGTTTTGTAGCGGGAGACGGGGAGCTGTTTTTT.

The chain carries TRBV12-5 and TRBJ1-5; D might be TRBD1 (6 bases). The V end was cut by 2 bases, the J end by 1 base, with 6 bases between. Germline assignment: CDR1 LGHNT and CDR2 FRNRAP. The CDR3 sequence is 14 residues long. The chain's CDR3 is CASGLQGSNQPQHF. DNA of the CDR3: TGTGCTAGTGGTTTGCAGGGGAGCAATCAGCCCCAGCATTTT. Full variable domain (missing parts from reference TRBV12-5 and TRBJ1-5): DARVTQTPRHKVTEMGQEVTMRCQPILGHNTVFWYRQTMMQGLELLAYFRNRAPLDDSGMPKDRFSAEMPDATLATLKIQPSEPRDSAVYFCASGLQGSNQPQHFGDGTRLSIL.